Shown below are 6 T cell receptor beta chains from a single sample sequenced in a study of T cells in Graves' hyperthyroidism and ophthalmopathy. The TCR beta CDR3 regions underwent amplification using RNA transcripts as the source. When the TCR CDR3 underwent first-round RT-PCR, the HTBI primer set was used. One entry per CDR3 protein results from TCRdb running MiXCR on the multiplex PCR reads. Seen here are hundreds of thousands of distinct CDR3 sequences, 14% observed once, and the top ten hold 10%. The specimen sequenced was blood. The receptors derive from a woman aged 18 to 35 with Graves' hyperthyroidism.

V and J are TRBV9 and TRBJ2-5; D unresolved. This CDR3 is 15 amino acids long. Looked up from germline, CDR1 is SGDLS and CDR2 is YYNGEE. The V and J ends lost 1 base and 0 bases respectively, with 10 bases between them. CDR3 coding DNA: TGTGCCAGCAGCGTACGGCCAGGTTACCAAGAGACCCAGTACTTC. It codes for CASSVRPGYQETQYF.

This clonotype was seen at least ten times. The chain has TRBV24-1 and TRBJ2-1; weak D call: TRBD2 (5 bases). The ends were cut back, 5 bases at V and 0 bases at J, with 10 bases in the middle. The V gene's germline CDR1 is KGHDR and CDR2 SFDVKD. The CDR3 covers 15 residues. CDR3 residues: CATSGASLSYNEQFF. The CDR3 nucleotides are TGTGCCACCAGTGGGGCTAGCCTCTCCTACAATGAGCAGTTCTTC.

This chain uses TRBV10-3 with TRBJ2-7; TRBD1 agrees at 9 bases. V lost 4 bases to trimming and J lost 4 bases; unmatched junction nucleotides: 8. Germline V lookup: CDR1 ENHRY, CDR2 SYGVKD. This CDR3 is 15 amino acids long. The CDR3: CAISGPGQGGYEQYF. In DNA, the CDR3 is TGTGCCATCAGTGGTCCGGGACAGGGTGGTTACGAGCAGTACTTC.

The chain carries TRBV25-1 and TRBJ1-1; 12 nucleotides align to TRBD1. The CDR3 runs to 17 residues. Germline V gene sequence: CDR1 MGHDK, CDR2 SYGVNS. J was trimmed by 3 bases and V by 5 bases; bases with no gene match: 10. CDR3: CASSPWDRGLVDTEAFF. The CDR3 DNA follows: TGTGCCAGCAGTCCCTGGGACAGGGGGCTCGTGGACACTGAAGCTTTCTTT.

This clonotype occurred a few times. The chain employs TRBV19 and TRBJ1-1, with D perhaps TRBD1 (6 bases). The CDR3 is 13 amino acids. Germline lookup yields CDR1 LNHDA and CDR2 SQIVND (reference sequence). V lost 3 bases to trimming and J lost 4 bases, with 9 bases between them. The CDR3 region is CASSIRGGTEAFF. In nucleotides, the CDR3 is TGTGCCAGTAGTATTAGAGGGGGCACTGAAGCTTTCTTT.

The chain links TRBV6-1 to TRBJ2-7; D possibly corresponds to TRBD2 (6 bases). The CDR3 is made up of 14 amino acids. V was cut by 10 bases and J by 2 bases, with 18 bases left in between. Germline assignment: CDR1 MNHNS and CDR2 SASEGT. The CDR3 nucleotides are TGTGCCACCCAGTTAGGGAGGAGCACCTACGAGCAGTACTTC. This encodes CATQLGRSTYEQYF.